Listed below are T cell receptor beta chains from one sample, sequenced in a study of T cell responses to AZD1222 COVID-19 vaccine. Using immunoSEQ multiplex PCR, the repertoire was profiled, and TCRdb retains in-frame clones only, with some absent. The sample yields 130,000 to 150,000 clones, more than 85% seen once. The input for sequencing was peripheral blood, taken on day 0 of AZD1222 vaccination. These receptors all come from an adult in good health. Each CDR3 is given with its conserved first and last residue. A D gene is named only where the DNA matches it firmly. Clone size is shown for a subset of rows, as once, few, many or a class of expanded clone.

abundance: .; d_gene: .; v_gene: TRBV18; j_gene: TRBJ1-1; CDR3aa: CASSPLDSLNTEAFF; CDR3nt: TGTGCCAGCTCACCGCTGGACAGCTTGAACACTGAAGCTTTCTTT
abundance: .; d_gene: .; v_gene: TRBV12-3/TRBV12-4; j_gene: TRBJ1-2; CDR3aa: CASSPGGPYGYTF; CDR3nt: TGTGCCAGCAGTCCCGGGGGTCCCTATGGCTACACCTTC
abundance: .; d_gene: .; v_gene: TRBV12-3/TRBV12-4; j_gene: TRBJ1-5; CDR3aa: CASSLAGAGSQHF; CDR3nt: TGTGCCAGCAGTCTGGCCGGGGCCGGATCCCAGCATTTT
abundance: .; d_gene: .; v_gene: TRBV2; j_gene: TRBJ1-1; CDR3aa: CASRRPGGEAFF; CDR3nt: TGTGCCAGCAGACGGCCGGGTGGTGAAGCTTTCTTT
abundance: .; d_gene: .; v_gene: TRBV7-9; j_gene: TRBJ2-7; CDR3aa: CASSLARGVEHEQYF; CDR3nt: TGTGCCAGCAGCTTAGCGAGGGGGGTAGAGCACGAGCAGTACTTC
abundance: .; d_gene: .; v_gene: TRBV6-4; j_gene: TRBJ2-7; CDR3aa: CASSTRAYEQYF; CDR3nt: TGTGCCAGCAGTACGAGAGCCTACGAGCAGTACTTC
abundance: .; d_gene: TRBD1; v_gene: TRBV19; j_gene: TRBJ1-1; CDR3aa: CASSMVDREGAFF; CDR3nt: TGTGCCAGTAGTATGGTCGACAGGGAGGGGGCTTTCTTT
abundance: .; d_gene: TRBD1; v_gene: TRBV11-3; j_gene: TRBJ1-2; CDR3aa: CASSLGGQGYGYTF; CDR3nt: TGTGCCAGCAGCTTAGGGGGACAGGGGTATGGCTACACCTTC
abundance: .; d_gene: .; v_gene: TRBV11-2; j_gene: TRBJ2-7; CDR3aa: CASSLDNYEQYF; CDR3nt: TGTGCCAGCAGTTTGGACAACTACGAGCAGTACTTC
abundance: .; d_gene: .; v_gene: TRBV3-1/TRBV3-2; j_gene: TRBJ2-3; CDR3aa: CASSQSGATDTQYF; CDR3nt: TGTGCCAGCAGCCAGTCAGGGGCAACAGATACGCAGTATTTT
abundance: .; d_gene: TRBD1; v_gene: TRBV29-1; j_gene: TRBJ1-1; CDR3aa: CSVGPMDRAAEAFF; CDR3nt: TGCAGCGTTGGACCCATGGACAGGGCCGCTGAAGCTTTCTTT
abundance: .; d_gene: .; v_gene: TRBV7-9; j_gene: TRBJ1-2; CDR3aa: CASSLSLRVGYGYTF; CDR3nt: TGTGCCAGCAGCTTAAGTCTTAGGGTCGGCTATGGCTACACCTTC
abundance: once; d_gene: .; v_gene: TRBV19; j_gene: TRBJ2-7; CDR3aa: CASSTGSGEQYF; CDR3nt: TGTGCCAGTAGTACGGGGTCAGGCGAGCAGTACTTC
abundance: .; d_gene: .; v_gene: TRBV7-2; j_gene: TRBJ2-5; CDR3aa: CASSHSGALETQYF; CDR3nt: TGTGCCAGCAGCCACTCGGGAGCTTTGGAGACCCAGTACTTC
abundance: .; d_gene: TRBD2; v_gene: TRBV11-2; j_gene: TRBJ2-2; CDR3aa: CASSKAGGPTGELFF; CDR3nt: TGTGCCAGCAGCAAAGCGGGGGGGCCCACCGGGGAGCTGTTTTTT
abundance: .; d_gene: .; v_gene: TRBV6-5; j_gene: TRBJ1-2; CDR3aa: CASSLSGTNYGYTF; CDR3nt: TGTGCCAGCAGTCTCTCAGGGACTAACTATGGCTACACCTTC
abundance: .; d_gene: TRBD1; v_gene: TRBV5-1; j_gene: TRBJ2-5; CDR3aa: CASSLDRGQETQYF; CDR3nt: TGCGCCAGCAGCTTGGACAGGGGCCAAGAGACCCAGTACTTC
abundance: .; d_gene: TRBD1; v_gene: TRBV3-1/TRBV3-2; j_gene: TRBJ1-2; CDR3aa: CASSRGGADRGQDYGYTF; CDR3nt: TGTGCCAGCAGCCGAGGTGGGGCTGACAGGGGGCAAGACTATGGCTACACCTTC
abundance: .; d_gene: TRBD2; v_gene: TRBV3-1/TRBV3-2; j_gene: TRBJ2-7; CDR3aa: CASTIHLAGVEQYF; CDR3nt: TGTGCCAGCACCATCCATCTAGCGGGGGTTGAGCAGTACTTC
abundance: .; d_gene: .; v_gene: TRBV7-2; j_gene: TRBJ1-2; CDR3aa: CASSLSAEYSGYTF; CDR3nt: TGTGCCAGCAGCTTATCCGCAGAGTATTCAGGCTACACCTTC
abundance: .; d_gene: .; v_gene: TRBV6-5; j_gene: TRBJ2-7; CDR3aa: CASWEYEQYF; CDR3nt: TGTGCCAGTTGGGAATACGAGCAGTACTTC
abundance: .; d_gene: .; v_gene: TRBV25-1; j_gene: TRBJ2-4; CDR3aa: CASSPDTRNIQYF; CDR3nt: TGTGCCAGCAGCCCCGACACTCGAAACATTCAGTACTTC
abundance: .; d_gene: .; v_gene: TRBV5-1; j_gene: TRBJ2-7; CDR3aa: CASSLTGKSSYEQYF; CDR3nt: TGCGCCAGCAGCTTGACAGGCAAGAGCTCCTACGAGCAGTACTTC
abundance: .; d_gene: .; v_gene: TRBV18; j_gene: TRBJ1-6; CDR3aa: CASSPQGTRGSYNSPLHF; CDR3nt: TGTGCCAGCTCACCACAGGGGACGAGGGGCTCCTATAATTCACCCCTCCACTTT
abundance: .; d_gene: TRBD1; v_gene: TRBV5-6; j_gene: TRBJ2-1; CDR3aa: CASSAGTGRYNEQFF; CDR3nt: TGTGCCAGCAGCGCCGGGACAGGGAGGTACAATGAGCAGTTCTTC
abundance: .; d_gene: .; v_gene: TRBV6-5; j_gene: TRBJ2-7; CDR3aa: CASSVSGVAYEQYF; CDR3nt: TGTGCCAGTTCTGTGTCAGGGGTCGCCTACGAGCAGTACTTC
abundance: .; d_gene: .; v_gene: TRBV12-5; j_gene: TRBJ2-5; CDR3aa: CASGLLGPGETQYF; CDR3nt: TGTGCTAGTGGTTTATTGGGGCCGGGAGAGACCCAGTACTTC
abundance: .; d_gene: TRBD1; v_gene: TRBV7-9; j_gene: TRBJ1-3; CDR3aa: CAGTGSSDTIYF; CDR3nt: TGTGCCGGGACAGGGAGTAGTGACACCATATATTTT
abundance: once; d_gene: .; v_gene: TRBV5-1; j_gene: TRBJ1-3; CDR3aa: CASSTRDPGNTIYF; CDR3nt: TGCGCCAGCAGCACCAGAGATCCTGGAAACACCATATATTTT
abundance: once; d_gene: .; v_gene: TRBV6-5; j_gene: TRBJ2-7; CDR3aa: CASSYSPGNSVYEQYF; CDR3nt: TGTGCCAGCAGTTATTCCCCAGGGAATTCCGTATACGAGCAGTACTTC
abundance: once; d_gene: TRBD1; v_gene: TRBV5-1; j_gene: TRBJ2-2; CDR3aa: CASSLLTGGLNTGELFF; CDR3nt: TGCGCCAGCAGCTTACTCACAGGGGGCTTAAACACCGGGGAGCTGTTTTTT
abundance: .; d_gene: .; v_gene: TRBV28; j_gene: TRBJ2-7; CDR3aa: CASGGLTYEQYF; CDR3nt: TGTGCCAGCGGGGGGCTAACCTACGAGCAGTACTTC
abundance: .; d_gene: TRBD2; v_gene: TRBV4-2; j_gene: TRBJ2-3; CDR3aa: CASSQAVLAGAEDTQYF; CDR3nt: TGTGCCAGCAGCCAAGCGGTGTTAGCGGGAGCGGAAGATACGCAGTATTTT
abundance: few; d_gene: .; v_gene: TRBV12-3/TRBV12-4; j_gene: TRBJ1-2; CDR3aa: CASSFQGNYGYTF; CDR3nt: TGTGCCAGCAGTTTTCAGGGGAACTATGGCTACACCTTC
abundance: .; d_gene: TRBD2; v_gene: TRBV7-9; j_gene: TRBJ2-1; CDR3aa: CASSLGGTTNEQFF; CDR3nt: TGTGCCAGCAGCTTAGGGGGGACTACCAATGAGCAGTTCTTC
abundance: .; d_gene: .; v_gene: TRBV6-5; j_gene: TRBJ1-1; CDR3aa: CASNRQKNTEAFF; CDR3nt: TGTGCCAGCAACCGGCAGAAGAACACTGAAGCTTTCTTT
abundance: .; d_gene: TRBD1; v_gene: TRBV6-6; j_gene: TRBJ1-5; CDR3aa: CASSYGQGAQPQHF; CDR3nt: TGTGCCAGCAGTTACGGGCAGGGGGCTCAGCCCCAGCATTTT
abundance: .; d_gene: .; v_gene: TRBV2; j_gene: TRBJ2-1; CDR3aa: CASSINFYDEQFF; CDR3nt: TGTGCCAGCAGTATAAACTTCTACGATGAGCAGTTCTTC
abundance: .; d_gene: .; v_gene: TRBV7-3; j_gene: TRBJ2-5; CDR3aa: CASSLVGTAQETQYF; CDR3nt: TGTGCCAGCAGCTTAGTAGGGACGGCCCAAGAGACCCAGTACTTC
abundance: .; d_gene: .; v_gene: TRBV7-9; j_gene: TRBJ1-1; CDR3aa: CASSPRVNTEAFF; CDR3nt: TGTGCCAGCAGCCCCAGGGTGAACACTGAAGCTTTCTTT
abundance: .; d_gene: .; v_gene: TRBV19; j_gene: TRBJ1-1; CDR3aa: CASSFFTANEAFF; CDR3nt: TGTGCCAGTAGTTTCTTTACAGCTAATGAAGCTTTCTTT
abundance: .; d_gene: .; v_gene: TRBV21-1; j_gene: TRBJ1-1; CDR3aa: CASSKGGSTGEGTEAFF; CDR3nt: TGTGCCAGCAGCAAGGGTGGGTCGACAGGGGAAGGCACTGAAGCTTTCTTT
abundance: .; d_gene: .; v_gene: TRBV2; j_gene: TRBJ2-7; CDR3aa: CASSNPRGGGHEQYF; CDR3nt: TGTGCCAGCAGCAACCCCAGGGGGGGCGGCCACGAGCAGTACTTC
abundance: once; d_gene: TRBD2; v_gene: TRBV29-1; j_gene: TRBJ2-1; CDR3aa: CSAQGLAGWNEQFF; CDR3nt: TGCAGCGCCCAAGGGCTAGCGGGTTGGAATGAGCAGTTCTTC
abundance: .; d_gene: TRBD1; v_gene: TRBV18; j_gene: TRBJ1-1; CDR3aa: CASSQSGTGGGTEAFF; CDR3nt: TGTGCCAGCTCACAATCCGGGACAGGGGGCGGGACTGAAGCTTTCTTT
abundance: .; d_gene: .; v_gene: TRBV7-8; j_gene: TRBJ2-1; CDR3aa: CATSRNNEQFF; CDR3nt: TGTGCCACCTCTAGGAACAATGAGCAGTTCTTC
abundance: few; d_gene: .; v_gene: TRBV7-8; j_gene: TRBJ1-1; CDR3aa: CASTMGGNTEAFF; CDR3nt: TGTGCCAGCACCATGGGGGGTAACACTGAAGCTTTCTTT
abundance: .; d_gene: .; v_gene: TRBV10-3; j_gene: TRBJ1-4; CDR3aa: CAISESDRIWEKLFF; CDR3nt: TGTGCCATCAGTGAGTCGGACAGAATTTGGGAAAAACTGTTTTTT
abundance: .; d_gene: .; v_gene: TRBV5-5; j_gene: TRBJ1-3; CDR3aa: CASSLSWDGGNTIYF; CDR3nt: TGTGCCAGCAGCTTGAGCTGGGATGGTGGAAACACCATATATTTT
abundance: .; d_gene: .; v_gene: TRBV27; j_gene: TRBJ2-7; CDR3aa: CASSASQGPVSYEQYF; CDR3nt: TGTGCCAGCAGTGCCTCACAGGGACCTGTCTCCTACGAGCAGTACTTC
abundance: .; d_gene: .; v_gene: TRBV10-1; j_gene: TRBJ1-3; CDR3aa: CASGQSSGNTIYF; CDR3nt: TGCGCCAGCGGCCAAAGCTCTGGAAACACCATATATTTT
abundance: once; d_gene: .; v_gene: TRBV2; j_gene: TRBJ1-5; CDR3aa: CASREAGIGWKSNQPQHF; CDR3nt: TGTGCCAGCAGGGAAGCAGGGATCGGTTGGAAAAGCAATCAGCCCCAGCATTTT
abundance: .; d_gene: .; v_gene: TRBV5-1; j_gene: TRBJ2-2; CDR3aa: CASSLEAGQNTGELFF; CDR3nt: TGCGCCAGCAGCTTGGAGGCGGGGCAAAACACCGGGGAGCTGTTTTTT
abundance: once; d_gene: .; v_gene: TRBV15; j_gene: TRBJ1-3; CDR3aa: CATSTGEGNTIYF; CDR3nt: TGTGCCACCAGCACGGGGGAGGGAAACACCATATATTTT
abundance: once; d_gene: .; v_gene: TRBV6-5; j_gene: TRBJ1-6; CDR3aa: CASSYEGTGGSPLHF; CDR3nt: TGTGCCAGCAGTTACGAGGGGACTGGGGGTTCACCCCTCCACTTT
abundance: .; d_gene: .; v_gene: TRBV7-3; j_gene: TRBJ2-2; CDR3aa: CASSKGANTGELFF; CDR3nt: TGTGCCAGCAGCAAGGGGGCGAACACCGGGGAGCTGTTTTTT
abundance: .; d_gene: .; v_gene: TRBV11-3; j_gene: TRBJ2-7; CDR3aa: CASSSGTQIHEQYF; CDR3nt: TGTGCCAGCAGCTCGGGGACTCAGATCCACGAGCAGTACTTC
abundance: .; d_gene: TRBD2; v_gene: TRBV29-1; j_gene: TRBJ2-3; CDR3aa: CSVEILAGPSTDTQYF; CDR3nt: TGCAGCGTTGAAATCCTAGCGGGACCTAGCACAGATACGCAGTATTTT
abundance: .; d_gene: .; v_gene: TRBV6-5; j_gene: TRBJ2-3; CDR3aa: CASSYDGAGKDTQYF; CDR3nt: TGTGCCAGCAGTTACGACGGGGCAGGGAAAGATACGCAGTATTTT
abundance: .; d_gene: .; v_gene: TRBV19; j_gene: TRBJ1-2; CDR3aa: CASLGGGLGYTF; CDR3nt: TGTGCCAGTCTGGGCGGGGGGCTCGGCTACACCTTC